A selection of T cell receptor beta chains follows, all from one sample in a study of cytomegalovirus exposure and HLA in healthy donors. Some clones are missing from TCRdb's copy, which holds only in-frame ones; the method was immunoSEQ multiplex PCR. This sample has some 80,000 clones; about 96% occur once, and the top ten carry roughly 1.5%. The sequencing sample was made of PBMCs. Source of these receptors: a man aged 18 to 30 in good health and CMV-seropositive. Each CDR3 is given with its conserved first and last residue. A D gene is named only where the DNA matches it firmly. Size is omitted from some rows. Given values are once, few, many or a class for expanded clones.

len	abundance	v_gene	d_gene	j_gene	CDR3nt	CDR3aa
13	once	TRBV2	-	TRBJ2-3	TGTGCCAGCAGTGCGGACAGCGTAGATACGCAGTATTTT	CASSADSVDTQYF
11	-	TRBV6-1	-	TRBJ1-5	TGTGCCAGCAGTAAACAGGGTACCCAGCATTTT	CASSKQGTQHF
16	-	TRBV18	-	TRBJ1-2	TGTGCCAGCTCACCATCAGCAGGTCTGTTCGAGTATGGCTACACCTTC	CASSPSAGLFEYGYTF
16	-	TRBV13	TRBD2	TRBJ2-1	TGTGCCAGCACCCCCCCCAGCGGGGGTTCCTACAATGAGCAGTTCTTC	CASTPPSGGSYNEQFF
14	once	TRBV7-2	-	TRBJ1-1	TGTGCCAGCAGCCCTCAGGGGAGAACCCCTGAAGCTTTCTTT	CASSPQGRTPEAFF
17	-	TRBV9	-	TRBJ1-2	TGTGCCAGCAGCCCCGGAGAGCTCAGCTATGACGACTATGGCTACACCTTC	CASSPGELSYDDYGYTF
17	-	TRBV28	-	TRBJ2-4	TGTGCCAGCAGGGCCAAATCGGGGAGTGTCGTCAAAAACATTCAGTACTTC	CASRAKSGSVVKNIQYF
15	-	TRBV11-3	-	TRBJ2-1	TGTGCCAGCAGCTTAGACAGGGGCTCCTACAATGAGCAGTTCTTC	CASSLDRGSYNEQFF
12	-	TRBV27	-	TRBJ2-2	TGTGCCACCGGACAGACCTCCAGGGAGCTGTTTTTT	CATGQTSRELFF
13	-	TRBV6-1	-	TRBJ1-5	TGTGCCAGCGGTAGTCCTCTTGCGCAGCCCCAGCATTTT	CASGSPLAQPQHF
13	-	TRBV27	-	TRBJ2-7	TGTGCCAGCAGTACAGGGAGCACCTACGAGCAGTACTTC	CASSTGSTYEQYF
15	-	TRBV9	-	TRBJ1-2	TGTGCCAGCAGCGTAGCCCCCTTGCGGCGGTATGGCTACACCTTC	CASSVAPLRRYGYTF
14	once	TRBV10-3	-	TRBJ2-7	TGTGCCATCAGTGGGGGGGAGCGTGATCACGAGCAGTACTTC	CAISGGERDHEQYF
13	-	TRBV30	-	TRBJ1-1	TGTGCCTGGTTACAAGACAGGCGCTCTGAAGCTTTCTTT	CAWLQDRRSEAFF
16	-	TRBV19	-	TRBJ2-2	TGTGCCAGTAGCCCCGTGGGACATAGGAACACCGGGGAGCTGTTTTTT	CASSPVGHRNTGELFF
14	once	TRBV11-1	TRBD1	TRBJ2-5	TGTGCCAGCAGCTCCAGGACAGGGCAAGAGACCCAGTACTTC	CASSSRTGQETQYF
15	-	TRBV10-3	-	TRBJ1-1	TGTGCCATCAGTGGGACGAGAATACAGGGAACGGAAGCTTTCTTT	CAISGTRIQGTEAFF
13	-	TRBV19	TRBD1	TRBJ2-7	TGTGCCAGTAGCCCGGGACAGGACTACGAGCAGTACTTC	CASSPGQDYEQYF
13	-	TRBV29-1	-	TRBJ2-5	TGCAGCGTTCCTCTAGCCGGGGTTGGTACCCAGTACTTC	CSVPLAGVGTQYF
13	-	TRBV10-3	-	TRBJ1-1	TGTGCCATCAGTGAGTCTGAGTGGACTGAAGCTTTCTTT	CAISESEWTEAFF
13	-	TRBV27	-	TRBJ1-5	TGTGCCAGCAGCGACAGGAGCAATCAGCCCCAGCATTTT	CASSDRSNQPQHF
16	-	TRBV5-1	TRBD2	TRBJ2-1	TGCGCCAGCAGCTTGGAGCCCGGGAGGGCCTACAATGAGCAGTTCTTC	CASSLEPGRAYNEQFF
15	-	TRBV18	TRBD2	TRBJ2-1	TGTGCCAGCTCACCAACTAGCGGGTATTACAATGAGCAGTTCTTC	CASSPTSGYYNEQFF
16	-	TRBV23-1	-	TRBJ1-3	TGCGCCAGCAGTCCTCGCGGCCCCCGGCCGGAAAACACCATATATTTT	CASSPRGPRPENTIYF